The clone carrying this T cell receptor (beta chain) was counted at least ten times. What it recognizes is unknown. CDR3 length equals 14 residues. V was clipped by 1 base and J by 2 bases, with 9 bases between them. Germline values: CDR1 SEHNR, CDR2 FQNEAQ (reference sequence). There were TCR beta CDR3 regions amplified from RNA transcripts. HTBI primers were used for first-round RT-PCR of the TCR CDR3. TCRdb re-analysed the multiplex PCR reads in MiXCR, keeping a single row per CDR3 protein. The profile shows 400,000 to 550,000 distinct CDR3 sequences, around a quarter of them singletons. This record comes from a study of T cells in Graves' hyperthyroidism and ophthalmopathy. Study results and caveats: Also found in blood were most expanded thyroid clonotypes above 0.001. Patients with ophthalmopathy were separated from those with stable hyperthyroidism by a 13 V-J model. The model made its ophthalmopathy prediction, and onset followed a median around 6.9 months later.

Patients were excluded because of uncontrolled infection, other autoimmune disease, pregnancy or lactation. J is TRBJ2-7 and V is TRBV7-9; D perhaps matches TRBD1 (5 bases). The receptor's source is a young woman with Graves' ophthalmopathy. Source material: blood. The CDR3 DNA sequence: TGTGCCAGCAGCTTAGATGCAGGGCCCTACGAGCAGTACTTC. Translating it yields CASSLDAGPYEQYF.